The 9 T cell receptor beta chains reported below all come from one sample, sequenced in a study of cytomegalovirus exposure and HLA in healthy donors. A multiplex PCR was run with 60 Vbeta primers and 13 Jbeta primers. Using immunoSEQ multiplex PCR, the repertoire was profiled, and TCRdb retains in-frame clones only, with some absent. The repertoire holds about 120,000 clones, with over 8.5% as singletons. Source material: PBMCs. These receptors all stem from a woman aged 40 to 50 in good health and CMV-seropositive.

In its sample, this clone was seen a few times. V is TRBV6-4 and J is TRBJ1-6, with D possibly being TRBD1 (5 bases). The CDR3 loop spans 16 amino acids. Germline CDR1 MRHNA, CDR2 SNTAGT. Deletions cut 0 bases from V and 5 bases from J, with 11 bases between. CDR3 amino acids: CASSDSRSGHNSPLHF. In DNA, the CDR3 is TGTGCCAGCAGTGACTCGAGGTCAGGGCATAATTCACCCCTCCACTTT.

The CDR3 bases are TGTGCCAGCAGCTTCACCGGGACAGCAAATCAGCCCCAGCATTTT. This translates into CASSFTGTANQPQHF. The chain links TRBV7-2 to TRBJ1-5; 7 nucleotides line up with TRBD1. CDR3 size: 15 residues. Germline CDR1 reads SGHTA; CDR2 reads FQGNSA. V lost 3 bases to trimming and J lost 4 bases; unmatched junction nucleotides: 6.

CDR3 DNA sequence: TGTGCCAGCAGCCGGGGAGGCACCGGGGAGCTGTTTTTT. Its translation: CASSRGGTGELFF. This chain connects TRBV7-7 to TRBJ2-2, with D perhaps TRBD2 (6 bases). The germline gives CDR1 SSHAT, CDR2 FNYEAQ (reference sequence). This CDR3 spans 13 amino acids. Trimming stripped 5 bases from V and 4 bases from J, with 8 bases between.

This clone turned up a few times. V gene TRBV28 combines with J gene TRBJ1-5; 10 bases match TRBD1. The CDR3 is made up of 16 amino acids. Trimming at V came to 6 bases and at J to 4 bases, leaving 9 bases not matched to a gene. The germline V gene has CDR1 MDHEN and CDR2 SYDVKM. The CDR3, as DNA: TGTGCCAGCAGCACAGGGACAGGGGAGCCAAATCAGCCCCAGCATTTT. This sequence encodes CASSTGTGEPNQPQHF. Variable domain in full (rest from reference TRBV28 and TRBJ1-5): DVKVTQSSRYLVKRTGEKVFLECVQDMDHENMFWYRQDPGLGLRLIYFSYDVKMKEKGDIPEGYSVSREKKERFSLILESASTNQTSMYLCASSTGTGEPNQPQHFGDGTRLSIL.

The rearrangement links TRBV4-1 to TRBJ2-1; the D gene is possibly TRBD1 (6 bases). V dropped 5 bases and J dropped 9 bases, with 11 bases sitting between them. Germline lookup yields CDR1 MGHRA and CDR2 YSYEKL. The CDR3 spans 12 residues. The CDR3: CASSTQGTEQFF. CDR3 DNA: TGCGCCAGCAGCACCCAGGGGACTGAGCAGTTCTTC.

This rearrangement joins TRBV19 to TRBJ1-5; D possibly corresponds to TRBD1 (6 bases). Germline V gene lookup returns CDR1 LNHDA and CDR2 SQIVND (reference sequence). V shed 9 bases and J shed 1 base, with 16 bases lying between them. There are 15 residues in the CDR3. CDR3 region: CASTPQGRSNQPQHF. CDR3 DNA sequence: TGTGCCAGCACCCCCCAGGGGAGAAGCAATCAGCCCCAGCATTTT.

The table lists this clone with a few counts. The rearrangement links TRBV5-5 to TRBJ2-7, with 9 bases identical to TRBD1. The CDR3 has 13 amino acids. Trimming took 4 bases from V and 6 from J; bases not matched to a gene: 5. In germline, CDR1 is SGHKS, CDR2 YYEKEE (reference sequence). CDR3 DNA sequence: TGTGCCAGCAGCCTCGGGACAGGGAGCGAGCAGTACTTC. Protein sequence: CASSLGTGSEQYF. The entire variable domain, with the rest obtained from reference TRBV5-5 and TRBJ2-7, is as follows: DAGVTQSPTHLIKTRGQQVTLRCSPISGHKSVSWYQQVLGQGPQFIFQYYEKEERGRGNFPDRFSARQFPNYSSELNVNALLLGDSALYLCASSLGTGSEQYFGPGTRLTVT.

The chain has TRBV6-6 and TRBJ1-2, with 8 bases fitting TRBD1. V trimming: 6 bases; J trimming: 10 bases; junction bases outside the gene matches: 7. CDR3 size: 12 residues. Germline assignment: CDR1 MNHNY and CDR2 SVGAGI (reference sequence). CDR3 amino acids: CASRQTGVAYTF. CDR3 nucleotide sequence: TGTGCCAGCAGACAGACAGGGGTGGCCTACACCTTC.

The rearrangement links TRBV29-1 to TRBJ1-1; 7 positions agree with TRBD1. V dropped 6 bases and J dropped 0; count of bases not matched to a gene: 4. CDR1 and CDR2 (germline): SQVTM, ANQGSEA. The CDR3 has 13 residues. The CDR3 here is CSVGTAMNTEAFF. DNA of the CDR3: TGCAGCGTCGGGACAGCGATGAACACTGAAGCTTTCTTT.